The rows below give T cell receptor beta chains drawn from one sample of a study of CD8 T cells in Susac syndrome. TCRdb used MiXCR to reprocess the immunoSEQ multiplex PCR reads, holding one entry per CDR3 protein. The top ten clones hold approximately 0.094% of a sample with about 240,000 distinct CDR3 sequences, 96% of them seen once. The specimen was CD4+ T cells from PBMCs. These receptor sequences come from a human donor with Susac syndrome. The CDR3 runs from the conserved cysteine through the conserved F or W. A D gene is named only where the DNA matches it firmly. The listing skips clone size in some rows; elsewhere it reads once, few, many or a size class.

clone_size	v_call	d_call	j_call	cdr3_nt	cdr3_aa
.	TRBV2	.	TRBJ2-7	TGTGCCAGCAGCGGGAGTCCCTCCTCCTACGAGCAGTACTTC	CASSGSPSSYEQYF
once	TRBV10-2	.	TRBJ2-5	TGCGCCAGCAGGTCCACGGGCGCGGGGACCCAGTACTTC	CASRSTGAGTQYF
.	TRBV7-2	.	TRBJ1-2	TGTGCCAGCAGCTTAGCCCAGGGAGGCACCTATGGCTACACCTTC	CASSLAQGGTYGYTF
.	TRBV29-1	TRBD2	TRBJ2-3	TGCAGCGTGAGCCTAGCGGGAGGGGCTTTAGTCGCAGATACGCAGTATTTT	CSVSLAGGALVADTQYF
.	TRBV7-2	TRBD1	TRBJ1-5	TGTGCCAGCAGCCACGGGACAGACCAAAGTAGCAATCAGCCCCAGCATTTT	CASSHGTDQSSNQPQHF
.	TRBV28	TRBD1	TRBJ1-1	TGTGCCAGCAGTTCACCCTCGGCAGGGGGAGACACTGAAGCTTTCTTT	CASSSPSAGGDTEAFF
.	TRBV11-1	TRBD1	TRBJ1-1	TGTGCCAGCAGTTACCCACAGGGGATGGGGACTGAAGCTTTCTTT	CASSYPQGMGTEAFF
.	TRBV11-2	TRBD2	TRBJ2-7	TGTGCCAGCAGCTCATCTAGCGGCTCCTACGAGCAGTACTTC	CASSSSSGSYEQYF
once	TRBV20-1	.	TRBJ1-1	TGCAGTGCTCCGTTACAGGGGAACACTGAAGCTTTCTTT	CSAPLQGNTEAFF
.	TRBV9	.	TRBJ2-7	TGTGCCAGCAGCGTAGTCGCCGCGGGGGCTCCCTACGAGCAGTACTTC	CASSVVAAGAPYEQYF
.	TRBV4-1	TRBD2	TRBJ2-3	TGCGCCAGCAGCCTGGGACTAGTCGTTACAGATACGCAGTATTTT	CASSLGLVVTDTQYF
.	TRBV20-1	.	TRBJ1-1	TGCAGTGCCCCGTCCTCTCTGAACACTGAAGCTTTCTTT	CSAPSSLNTEAFF
.	TRBV29-1	TRBD2	TRBJ2-1	TGCAGCGCCTCGTGGCGGGAGTCGGGTGAGCAGTTCTTC	CSASWRESGEQFF